The 9 T cell receptor beta chains below all came from one sample that was sequenced in a study of early T cells in non-severe SARS-CoV-2 infection. In TCRdb, the 5' RACE reads were re-called with MiXCR into one record per CDR3 protein. The data show 45,000 to 60,000 distinct CDR3 sequences, more than 9% seen once. The sequenced sample was whole blood. Every receptor here comes from an adult who was a healthcare worker with PCR-confirmed SARS-CoV-2 infection or an uninfected control (not recorded which).

This clonotype has ten or more counts. This chain connects TRBV24-1 to TRBJ2-3, with 13 bases aligning to TRBD2. CDR1 is KGHDR, CDR2 SFDVKD, per germline. The CDR3 contains 15 residues. Losses at the gene ends were 7 bases for V and 5 bases for J; bases not matched to a gene: 5. This chain's CDR3 is CATSGTSGAGDTQYF. The CDR3 DNA follows: TGTGCCACCAGCGGGACTAGCGGGGCAGGAGATACGCAGTATTTT.

The sample holds a few counts of this clonotype. The J gene is TRBJ1-3, the V gene TRBV11-2, with D unresolved. This CDR3 has 14 residues. Trimming removed 0 bases from V and 2 bases from J, with 5 bases in between. The V gene's germline CDR1 is SGHAT and CDR2 FQNNGV. The CDR3 sequence is CASSLERTGNTIYF. The CDR3 DNA reads TGTGCCAGCAGCTTAGAACGCACTGGAAACACCATATATTTT.

This clonotype was detected ten times or more. This sequence joins TRBV6-5 and TRBJ1-2; D is ambiguous. The CDR3 totals 11 residues. Germline V gives CDR1 MNHEY, CDR2 SVGAGI. The V end was cut by 5 bases, the J end by 8 bases, with 9 bases between. Here the CDR3 reads CASSLRSGYTF. Here the CDR3 DNA reads TGTGCCAGCAGTCTTCGTTCCGGCTACACCTTC.

The V call is TRBV7-2, the J call TRBJ2-7, with D tentatively TRBD1 (6 bases). CDR1 is SGHTA, CDR2 FQGNSA, per germline. V lost 4 bases and J lost 5, with 9 bases in between. The CDR3 sequence is 12 residues long. The CDR3 here is CASSSTGHEQYF. CDR3 bases: TGTGCCAGCAGCTCAACAGGGCACGAGCAGTACTTC. The full variable domain, completed using reference TRBV7-2 and TRBJ2-7, is GAGVSQSPSNKVTEKGKDVELRCDPISGHTALYWYRQSLGQGLEFLIYFQGNSAPDKSGLPSDRFSAERTGGSVSTLTIQRTQQEDSAVYLCASSSTGHEQYFGPGTRLTVT.

This clonotype has more than one count but fewer than ten. The chain carries TRBV4-2 and TRBJ2-1, with 9 bases fitting TRBD2. Germline CDR1 reads LGHNA; CDR2 reads YNFKEQ. V lost 0 bases and J lost 8; bases outside the gene matches: 5. The CDR3 extends over 15 amino acids. As DNA, the CDR3 is TGTGCCAGCAGCCAAGACGCGGGAGGGATCGATGAGCAGTTCTTC. Protein: CASSQDAGGIDEQFF.

This clonotype was counted at least ten times. The chain combines TRBV7-2 with TRBJ2-1, with D perhaps TRBD2 (6 bases). Between the trimmed V and J ends, which lost 5 bases and 7 bases, there was a span of 12 bases. There are 13 residues in the CDR3. Germline assignment: CDR1 SGHTA and CDR2 FQGNSA. The CDR3 loop reads CASSLTRGNEQFF. The CDR3 nucleotides are TGTGCCAGCAGCCTCACCCGGGGGAATGAGCAGTTCTTC.

This clonotype was picked up many times. The V gene is TRBV29-1, the J gene TRBJ2-1; 8 bases agree with TRBD2. This CDR3 region has 15 residues. The germline V gene has CDR1 SQVTM and CDR2 ANQGSEA. The V segment lost 7 bases and the J segment 3 bases; nucleotides outside the gene matches: 11. The CDR3 nucleotides are TGCAGCGCACCCCTTAGCGGGGCCTACTACAATGAGCAGTTCTTC. It specifies CSAPLSGAYYNEQFF.

The genes are TRBV11-2 and TRBJ1-1; no firm D call. The CDR3 totals 13 residues. CDR1 is SGHAT and CDR2 is FQNNGV in the germline V gene. V gave up 2 bases and J gave up 3 bases, with 7 bases separating them. The CDR3 reads CASSLYGYTEAFF. The CDR3 region has the DNA TGTGCCAGCAGCTTATACGGGTACACTGAAGCTTTCTTT.

With regard to this clonotype: A much larger clonotype is one base distant, so this may be a read error. J is TRBJ2-7 and V is TRBV27, with D tentatively TRBD1 or TRBD2 (5 bases each). Trimming shortened V by 6 bases and J by 5 bases, and 14 bases separated the two germline ends. The V gene's germline CDR1 is MNHEY and CDR2 SMNVEV (reference sequence). CDR3 length equals 13 residues. CDR3: CASSLVRGNEQYF. DNA for the CDR3: TGTGCCAGCAGCCTCGTCCGGGGCAACGAGCAGTACTTC.